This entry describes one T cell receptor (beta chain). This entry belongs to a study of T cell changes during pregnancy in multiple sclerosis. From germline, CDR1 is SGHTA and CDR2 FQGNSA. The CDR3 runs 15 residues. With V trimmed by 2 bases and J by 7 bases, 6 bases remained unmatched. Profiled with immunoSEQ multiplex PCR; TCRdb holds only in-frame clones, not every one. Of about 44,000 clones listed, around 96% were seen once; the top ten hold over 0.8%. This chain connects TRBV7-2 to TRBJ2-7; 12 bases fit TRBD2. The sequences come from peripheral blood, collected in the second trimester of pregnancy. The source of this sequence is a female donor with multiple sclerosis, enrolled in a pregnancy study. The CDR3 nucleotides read TGTGCCAGCAGCTTACTAGCGGGGGGGCCAATTGAGCAGTACTTC. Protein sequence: CASSLLAGGPIEQYF. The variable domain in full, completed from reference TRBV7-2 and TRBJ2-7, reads GAGVSQSPSNKVTEKGKDVELRCDPISGHTALYWYRQSLGQGLEFLIYFQGNSAPDKSGLPSDRFSAERTGGSVSTLTIQRTQQEDSAVYLCASSLLAGGPIEQYFGPGTRLTVT.